These 9 T cell receptor beta chains came from one sample sequenced in a study of metastatic and nonmetastatic thyroid tumors. Ahead of thyroid surgery, no patient had received treatment of any kind. Using MiXCR, TCRdb re-called clones from the PCR reads. The sample lists 45,000 to 50,000 clones; roughly a quarter were seen once. The sample consisted of blood. The receptors were sampled from a male donor with papillary thyroid cancer or a benign thyroid nodule (not recorded which). Some clones in this sample may be carry-over from other donors' samples.

A few counts support this clone. The rearrangement uses TRBV19 and TRBJ1-1; D unresolved. Trimming pared 5 bases from V and 1 base from J, leaving 14 bases between. The germline gives CDR1 LNHDA, CDR2 SQIVND (reference sequence). The CDR3 extends over 15 amino acids. The CDR3: CASSVGSAGNTEAFF. CDR3 bases: TGTGCCAGTAGTGTCGGATCGGCAGGGAACACTGAAGCTTTCTTT. Filled out from reference TRBV19 and TRBJ1-1, the complete variable domain reads DGGITQSPKYLFRKEGQNVTLSCEQNLNHDAMYWYRQDPGQGLRLIYYSQIVNDFQKGDIAEGYSVSREKKESFPLTVTSAQKNPTAFYLCASSVGSAGNTEAFFGQGTRLTVV.

This clone occurred many times. In DNA form, the CDR3 reads TGCAGTGCCCCGGACAGGGGGCGAGGCACAGATACGCAGTATTTT. Translation gives CSAPDRGRGTDTQYF. The genes are TRBV20-1 and TRBJ2-3, with 11 bases identical to TRBD1. This CDR3 comprises 15 residues. With V trimmed by 6 bases and J by 1 base, 6 bases remained unmatched. From germline, CDR1 is DFQATT and CDR2 SNEGSKA (reference sequence).

This clone was observed a few times. J is TRBJ2-7 and V is TRBV5-3; 13 nucleotides match TRBD2. Being an ORF, TRBV5-3 has a function that is uncertain. This CDR3 has 15 residues. The V and J ends lost 10 bases and 6 bases, in that order; junction bases with no gene match: 13. In nucleotides, the CDR3 is TGTGCCGCTCCAACTAGCGGGAGGGCCTCTTCCGAGCAGTACTTC. It codes for CAAPTSGRASSEQYF.

This clone appeared many times. The rearrangement links TRBV5-1 to TRBJ2-7; D might be TRBD2 (6 bases). The CDR3 length is 14 residues. Germline values: CDR1 SGHRS, CDR2 YFSETQ. Trimming stripped 4 bases from V and 5 bases from J, with 16 bases between. The CDR3 protein is CASSPDLAPHEQYF. The CDR3 DNA reads TGCGCCAGCAGCCCCGATCTAGCGCCCCACGAGCAGTACTTC. Filled out from reference TRBV5-1 and TRBJ2-7, the complete variable domain reads KAGVTQTPRYLIKTRGQQVTLSCSPISGHRSVSWYQQTPGQGLQFLFEYFSETQRNKGNFPGRFSGRQFSNSRSEMNVSTLELGDSALYLCASSPDLAPHEQYFGPGTRLTVT.

For this clone: This sequence may be a read error, since a much larger clone differs from it by one base. Other DNA sequences within the sample encode an identical CDR3. The rearrangement joins TRBV7-2 to TRBJ2-3; tentative D call: TRBD2 (6 bases). This CDR3 has 13 amino acids. V lost 8 bases and J lost 6, with 15 bases in between. CDR1 and CDR2 from the germline V gene are SGHTA and FQGNSA. CDR3: CASRRGPGDTQYF. CDR3 DNA sequence: TGTGCCAGCCGGCGGGGCCCAGGGGATACGCAGTATTTT.

This chain's CDR3 is CASRKGTSVYEQYF. CDR3 in DNA: TGTGCCAGCAGAAAAGGGACATCCGTCTACGAGCAGTACTTC. This rearrangement joins TRBV27 to TRBJ2-7; tentative D call: TRBD1 (6 bases). Trimming removed 6 bases from V and 3 bases from J, with 15 bases in between. The length of the CDR3 is 14 residues. Germline values: CDR1 MNHEY, CDR2 SMNVEV (reference sequence).

The V gene is TRBV2, the J gene TRBJ2-7, with 8 bases fitting TRBD1. The CDR3 extends over 14 amino acids. Trimming cost V 4 bases and J 2 bases; bases outside gene matches: 4. Germline values: CDR1 SNHLY, CDR2 FYNNEI. CDR3 sequence: CASSGQGSPYEQYF. The CDR3 DNA is TGTGCCAGCAGTGGACAGGGGTCCCCCTACGAGCAGTACTTC.

This clone was detected ten times or more. The chain couples TRBV20-1 to TRBJ2-1, with 9 bases matching TRBD1. Germline V gives CDR1 DFQATT, CDR2 SNEGSKA (reference sequence). The length of the CDR3 is 13 residues. Unmatched junction bases numbered 5, after V lost 6 bases and J lost 5 bases. The CDR3 region is CSAPGQGDNEQFF. The CDR3 DNA is TGCAGTGCCCCGGGACAGGGCGACAATGAGCAGTTCTTC.

This clone was observed many times. One end of the junction varies from germline; a read error may be responsible. This sequence joins TRBV11-1 and TRBJ1-3; no reliable D call. Germline assignment: CDR1 SGHAT and CDR2 FQDESV (reference sequence). This CDR3 is 13 amino acids long. CDR3 in DNA: TGTGCCAGCAGACCCGACACTGGGAACACCATATATTTT. This sequence encodes CASRPDTGNTIYF.